This TCR beta chain stems from a study of preoperative IRX-2 immunotherapy in early breast cancer. Sequencing was performed with immunoSEQ multiplex PCR; in TCRdb, only in-frame clones are kept and a portion is missing. The table has 20,000 to 30,000 clones, more than 80% seen once; the top ten hold approximately 1.4%. The V end was cut by 2 bases, the J end by 6 bases, with 13 bases between. Germline V CDR1 and CDR2: KGHSH, LQKENI. This CDR3 region has 14 residues. This clone was seen more than once but under ten times. Treatment denoted: preoperative locoregional IRX-2 cytokine immunotherapy. Patients received preoperative, locoregional IRX-2 cytokine immunotherapy in a phase Ib study.

The source of this sequence is a human donor with breast cancer. J is TRBJ1-2 and V is TRBV18, with D uncertain. Sequencing used lymph node tissue, obtained after IRX-2 immunotherapy. Written as DNA, the CDR3 is TGTGCCAGCTCACCATGGGAGTCCCCGGATGGCTACACCTTC. The encoded protein is CASSPWESPDGYTF.